This T cell receptor (beta chain) was recorded in a study of siplizumab effects on memory and regulatory T cells. Study-level findings and limits: Apparently key alloresponse contributors, naive T cells also seemed more diverse than memory cells.

V lost 0 bases and J 6 bases, leaving 14 bases between the germline ends. Germline CDR1 and CDR2: MGHRA and YSYEKL. The CDR3 runs to 15 residues. There are a few counts of this clone. Antigen unknown. Sequencing used immunoSEQ multiplex PCR; TCRdb keeps in-frame clones, though not all of them. The sample consists of about 50,000 clones, about 90% of them appearing once. This TCR derives from a human donor in good health. Source material: naive CD8+ T cells sorted from blood. The chain carries TRBV4-1 and TRBJ1-1; D is possibly TRBD1 (5 bases). This CDR3 is CASSQEPLQEAEAFF. Here the CDR3 DNA reads TGCGCCAGCAGCCAAGAACCTCTACAGGAGGCTGAAGCTTTCTTT.